The rows below give T cell receptor beta chains drawn from one sample of a study of T cell repertoires in ileal Crohn's disease. Produced via immunoSEQ multiplex PCR; TCRdb's table is partial and in-frame only. The sample holds about 16,000 clones, 70% to 90% seen once. The specimen sequenced was ileal tissue. These receptors all come from an adult with Crohn's disease. The CDR3 runs from the conserved cysteine through the conserved F or W. Fields, in order: J gene, V gene, clone size, CDR3 protein. Size is omitted from some rows. Given values are once, few, many or a class for expanded clones.

TRBJ2-1 TRBV30 once CAWSEVAGGYNEQFF
TRBJ2-7 TRBV19 . CASRRLAGESYEQYF
TRBJ2-1 TRBV4-1 . CASSQELRGYNEQFF
TRBJ1-2 TRBV2 . CASHPRDTDNYGHTF
TRBJ2-3 TRBV27 . CASREDLSSTDTQYF
TRBJ1-5 TRBV6-1 . CASSEGTVSNQPQHF
TRBJ1-5 TRBV5-5 . CASSLVEGQPQHF
TRBJ2-1 TRBV5-1 . CASRRAAGGTYNEQFF
TRBJ2-3 TRBV5-1 . CASSLVNGRGTDTQYF
TRBJ2-7 TRBV27 . CASSLRGQGAAYEQYF
TRBJ2-1 TRBV6-4 . CASSFQASGRNEQFF
TRBJ2-4 TRBV29-1 once CSVRGLAGLAKNIQYF
TRBJ1-4 TRBV6-5 . CASSRGGTVNEKLFF
TRBJ1-2 TRBV5-1 . CASSPPSGGAYYGYTF
TRBJ1-1 TRBV27 . CASSPGGGSTEAFF
TRBJ1-2 TRBV28 . CASSFLVGGYTF
TRBJ2-7 TRBV6-1 . CASSEKAEGGYEQYF
TRBJ2-1 TRBV6-4 once CASSEGGGENEQFF
TRBJ1-2 TRBV30 few CAWSPGSSPGYGYTF
TRBJ2-3 TRBV27 . CASSLFRDFNTDTQYF
TRBJ1-1 TRBV5-1 . CASSTTGPGEAFF
TRBJ2-2 TRBV6-1 . CASSFRGNTGELFF
TRBJ2-7 TRBV4-1 . CASSQGDRAAYEQYF
TRBJ2-2 TRBV5-1 . CASSRSAGLAGTGELFF
TRBJ2-2 TRBV6-6 few CASSYGPGELFF
TRBJ1-2 TRBV30 . CAWSVPDRQITHSDGYTF
TRBJ1-3 TRBV5-1 once CASSPTYSGYTIYF
TRBJ1-2 TRBV6-5 . CASRPNGSPGGYTF
TRBJ1-5 TRBV27 . CASSLYRQGAGQPQHF
TRBJ2-3 TRBV13 once CASSPFQGSTDTQYF
TRBJ1-3 TRBV18 . CASSPLRTGGSGNTIYF
TRBJ1-2 TRBV18 . CASSPPAGTGGYGYTF
TRBJ2-1 TRBV7-9 . CASSHGLELRFF
TRBJ2-1 TRBV5-1 . CASSVDRGGSYNEQFF
TRBJ1-1 TRBV11-2 . CASSLGGPGGNTEAFF
TRBJ2-5 TRBV19 once CASSITGTSVYQETQYF
. TRBV5-1 . CASSPGGLILAGAYEQYF
TRBJ2-1 TRBV19 . CASSRPGIRADNEQFF